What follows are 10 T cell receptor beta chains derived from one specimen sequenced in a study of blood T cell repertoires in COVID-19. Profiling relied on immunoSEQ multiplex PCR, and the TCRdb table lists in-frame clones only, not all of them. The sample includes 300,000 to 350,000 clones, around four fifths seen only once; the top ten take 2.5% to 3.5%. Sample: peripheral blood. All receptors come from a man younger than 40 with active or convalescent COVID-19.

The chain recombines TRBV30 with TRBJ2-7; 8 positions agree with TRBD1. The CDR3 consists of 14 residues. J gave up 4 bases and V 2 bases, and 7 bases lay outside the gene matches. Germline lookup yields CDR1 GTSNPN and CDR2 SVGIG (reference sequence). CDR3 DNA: TGTGCCTGGAGTCGACAGGGGCTTTTTTACGAGCAGTACTTC. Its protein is CAWSRQGLFYEQYF.

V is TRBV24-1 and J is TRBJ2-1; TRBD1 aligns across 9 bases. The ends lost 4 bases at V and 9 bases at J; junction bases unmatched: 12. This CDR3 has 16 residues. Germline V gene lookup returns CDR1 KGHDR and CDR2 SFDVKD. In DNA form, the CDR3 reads TGTGCCACCAGTGACCCCCGCGCGGACAGGGGTACTGAGCAGTTCTTC. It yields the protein CATSDPRADRGTEQFF.

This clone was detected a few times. The CDR3: CASSGTGWSQETQYF. In nucleotides, the CDR3 is TGCGCCAGCTCGGGTACGGGATGGAGCCAAGAGACCCAGTACTTC. The V gene is TRBV5-1, the J gene TRBJ2-5, with D perhaps matching TRBD2 (5 bases). CDR1 is SGHRS, CDR2 YFSETQ, per germline. This CDR3 region has 15 residues. V lost 7 bases and J lost 1, with 17 bases in between.

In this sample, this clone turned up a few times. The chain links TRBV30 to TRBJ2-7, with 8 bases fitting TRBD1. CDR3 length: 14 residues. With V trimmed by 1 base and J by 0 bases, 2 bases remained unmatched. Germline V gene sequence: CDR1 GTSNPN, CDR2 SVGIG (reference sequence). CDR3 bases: TGTGCCTGGAGTGGGGACAGGAGCTCCTACGAGCAGTACTTC. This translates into CAWSGDRSSYEQYF.

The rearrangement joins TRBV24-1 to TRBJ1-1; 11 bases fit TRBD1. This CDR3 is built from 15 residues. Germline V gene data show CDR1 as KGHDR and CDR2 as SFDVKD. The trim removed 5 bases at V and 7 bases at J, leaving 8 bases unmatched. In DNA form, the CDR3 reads TGTGCCACCAGTGGAAAGGACAGGGGGCGATTTGAAGCTTTCTTT. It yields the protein CATSGKDRGRFEAFF.

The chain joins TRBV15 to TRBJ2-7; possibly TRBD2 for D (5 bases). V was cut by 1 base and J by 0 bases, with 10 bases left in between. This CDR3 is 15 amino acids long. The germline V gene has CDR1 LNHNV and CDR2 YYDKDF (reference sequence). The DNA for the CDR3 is TGTGCCACCAGCAGAGCCCAGGACTTCTCCTACGAGCAGTACTTC. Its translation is CATSRAQDFSYEQYF.

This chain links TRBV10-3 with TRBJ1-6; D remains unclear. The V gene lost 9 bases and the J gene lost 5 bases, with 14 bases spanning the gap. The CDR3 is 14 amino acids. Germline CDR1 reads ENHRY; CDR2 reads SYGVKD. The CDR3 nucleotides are TGTGCCATAGCCCAGGCAACCAATAATTCACCCCTCCACTTT. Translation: CAIAQATNNSPLHF.

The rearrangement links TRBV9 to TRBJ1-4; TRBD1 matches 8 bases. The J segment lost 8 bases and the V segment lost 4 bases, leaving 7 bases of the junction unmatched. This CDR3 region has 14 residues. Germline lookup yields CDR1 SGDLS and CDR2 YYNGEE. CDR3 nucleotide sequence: TGTGCCAGCAGCCCTCAGGGGGCGGGAGAAAAACTGTTTTTT. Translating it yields CASSPQGAGEKLFF.

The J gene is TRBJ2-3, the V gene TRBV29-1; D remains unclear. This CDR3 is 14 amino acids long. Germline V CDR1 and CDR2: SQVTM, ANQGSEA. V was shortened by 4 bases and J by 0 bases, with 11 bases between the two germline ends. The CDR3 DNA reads TGCAGCGTTGGTGGCGGATCTAGCACAGATACGCAGTATTTT. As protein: CSVGGGSSTDTQYF.

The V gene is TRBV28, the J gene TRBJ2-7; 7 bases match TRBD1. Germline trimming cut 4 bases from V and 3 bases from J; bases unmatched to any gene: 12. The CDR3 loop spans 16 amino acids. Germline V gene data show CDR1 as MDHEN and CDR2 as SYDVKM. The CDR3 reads CASSSFTGTAIYEQYF. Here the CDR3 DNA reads TGTGCCAGCAGTTCCTTTACTGGGACAGCTATCTACGAGCAGTACTTC.